The 26 T cell receptor beta chains below all came from one sample that was sequenced in a study of shared clonotypes between healthy human individuals. Sequencing used immunoSEQ multiplex PCR; TCRdb keeps in-frame clones, though not all of them. The sample includes some 530,000 clones, about 78% of them seen just once. The sample comprised PBMCs. Receptors were obtained from a woman between 35 and 50 years old in good health. Some clones in this sample may be carry-over from other donors' samples.

The rearrangement links TRBV28 to TRBJ1-5, with a possible D match to TRBD1 (5 bases). The CDR3 has 18 residues. Trimming took off 4 bases at V and 0 bases at J, with 19 bases between the two ends. Germline values: CDR1 MDHEN, CDR2 SYDVKM. For the CDR3, the DNA is TGTGCCAGCAGTTCTCTCCTTTCAGGGCCCTATAGCAATCAGCCCCAGCATTTT. Amino acids: CASSSLLSGPYSNQPQHF.

The chain is built from TRBV5-8 and TRBJ2-1; the match to TRBD2 covers 12 bases. CDR1 SGHTS and CDR2 YDEGEE come from the germline V gene. Trimming cost V 4 bases and J 9 bases; bases outside gene matches: 11. The CDR3 has 16 amino acids. The CDR3 DNA reads TGTGCCAGCAGCCCGTGGGGACTAGCGGGCGACGGTGAGCAGTTCTTC. It is translated as CASSPWGLAGDGEQFF.

The genes are TRBV2 and TRBJ2-7; maybe TRBD2 (7 bases). The germline V and J ends were trimmed by 6 bases and 6 bases, with 27 bases remaining between them. CDR3 length: 17 residues. CDR1 and CDR2 from the germline V gene are SNHLY and FYNNEI. CDR3 amino acids: CASRGRGGATSWREQYF. CDR3 coding DNA: TGTGCCAGCAGGGGCCGTGGGGGGGCGACTAGTTGGCGCGAGCAGTACTTC.

The chain couples TRBV27 to TRBJ2-7, with D perhaps given as TRBD1 or TRBD2 (7 bases each). Trimming shortened V by 3 bases and J by 3 bases, and 21 bases separated the two germline ends. This CDR3 region has 17 residues. CDR1 MNHEY and CDR2 SMNVEV come from the germline V gene (reference sequence). The DNA of the CDR3 is TGTGCCAGCAGTTTTTTTTCGGTGGCCAGGGGGGGCTACGAGCAGTACTTC. Translated: CASSFFSVARGGYEQYF.

Regarding this clone: The same CDR3 arises from other DNA sequences in this sample as well. The J gene is TRBJ2-7, the V gene TRBV4-1, with TRBD2 matching 7 bases. Germline V gene sequence: CDR1 MGHRA, CDR2 YSYEKL. With 4 bases clipped from V and 4 bases from J, the junction kept 10 bases outside the gene matches. This CDR3 has 15 residues. DNA for the CDR3: TGCGCCAGCAGCCCCGGGGCGGGAGAGTGGTACGAGCAGTACTTC. It encodes CASSPGAGEWYEQYF.

Only a few counts were recorded for this clone. The chain couples TRBV7-2 to TRBJ2-7; 9 bases are a match to TRBD2. The CDR3 has 15 amino acids. The trim removed 6 bases at V and 8 bases at J, leaving 14 bases unmatched. Germline CDR1 SGHTA, CDR2 FQGNSA. The CDR3 reads CASSPSGSGGTKQYF. The CDR3 region has the DNA TGTGCCAGCAGTCCCTCGGGTAGCGGGGGTACGAAGCAGTACTTC.

The rearrangement joins TRBV4-1 to TRBJ2-5; possible D gene TRBD2, 5 bases. The CDR3 sequence is 14 residues long. Germline values: CDR1 MGHRA, CDR2 YSYEKL. V was pared by 0 bases and J by 9 bases, with 14 bases between. This CDR3 is CASSQDRSGRSQYF. The CDR3 DNA follows: TGCGCCAGCAGCCAAGATCGCAGCGGAAGATCCCAGTACTTC.

J is TRBJ2-2 and V is TRBV2, with a tentative D call TRBD2 (6 bases). The CDR3 has 15 amino acids. V lost 5 bases and J lost 1, with 11 bases in between. The germline V gene encodes CDR1 SNHLY and CDR2 FYNNEI. As DNA, the CDR3 is TGTGCCAGCAGTCCGGGAGTGATGAACACCGGGGAGCTGTTTTTT. Translating it yields CASSPGVMNTGELFF.

The genes are TRBV4-3 and TRBJ1-2; no clear D gene. Germline CDR1 LGHNA, CDR2 YSLEER. Deletions cut 4 bases from V and 4 bases from J, with 16 bases between. The CDR3 is made up of 15 amino acids. CDR3 sequence reads: CASSRSTTDFYGYTF. The CDR3 nucleotides read TGCGCCAGCAGCCGATCGACAACGGACTTCTATGGCTACACCTTC.

Worth noting for this clone: The likely explanation is a read error, given a far larger clone one base away. The J gene is TRBJ1-1, the V gene TRBV28; 7 positions match TRBD1. Germline V CDR1 and CDR2: MDHEN, SYDVKM. The CDR3 contains 15 residues. DNA of the CDR3: TGTGCCAACAGTTTATCTAGTGCAGGGGGTACTGAAGCTTTCTTT. This encodes CANSLSSAGGTEAFF.

The chain is built from TRBV18 and TRBJ2-7; D remains ambiguous. The ends were cut back, 3 bases at V and 3 bases at J, with 15 bases in the middle. The CDR3 totals 15 residues. The germline CDR1 and CDR2 sequences are KGHSH and LQKENI. The CDR3 DNA sequence: TGTGCCAGCTCACCTTACGGATCCTCCTACTACGAGCAGTACTTC. Encoded protein: CASSPYGSSYYEQYF.

Note on this clone: This same CDR3 is encoded by further DNA sequences in the sample. The chain recombines TRBV28 with TRBJ1-5; 7 nucleotides agree with TRBD1. Germline assignment: CDR1 MDHEN and CDR2 SYDVKM. V lost 5 bases, J lost 3 bases, and 7 bases stayed unmatched. The CDR3 covers 15 residues. CDR3 in amino acids: CASSPPTGVNQPQHF. CDR3 DNA: TGTGCCAGCAGTCCCCCAACAGGGGTCAATCAGCCCCAGCATTTT. Complete variable domain (other parts from reference TRBV28 and TRBJ1-5): DVKVTQSSRYLVKRTGEKVFLECVQDMDHENMFWYRQDPGLGLRLIYFSYDVKMKEKGDIPEGYSVSREKKERFSLILESASTNQTSMYLCASSPPTGVNQPQHFGDGTRLSIL.

The chain is built from TRBV4-2 and TRBJ2-1, with TRBD2 matching over 12 bases. V shed 2 bases and J 5 bases; nucleotides not matched to a gene: 4. The V gene's germline CDR1 is LGHNA and CDR2 YNFKEQ. The CDR3 is made up of 16 amino acids. DNA for the CDR3: TGTGCCAGCAGCCAACCAGGGACTAGCGGGCACAATGAGCAGTTCTTC. Amino acids: CASSQPGTSGHNEQFF.

The chain has TRBV6-5 and TRBJ2-7; no clear D. Trimming cost V 8 bases and J 3 bases, with 14 bases left between them. The germline gives CDR1 MNHEY, CDR2 SVGAGI. CDR3 length equals 13 residues. DNA of the CDR3: TGTGCCAGCGCTTGGGCCATTGACTACGAGCAGTACTTC. Protein product: CASAWAIDYEQYF.

The gene calls are TRBV25-1 and TRBJ2-5; 12 bases are shared with TRBD1. The DNA matches TRBJ2-7 better at its end, which makes the J call doubtful. The V gene's germline CDR1 is MGHDK and CDR2 SYGVNS. This CDR3 comprises 15 residues. CDR3 amino acids: CASSEGTGGIYEQYF. The CDR3 DNA is TGTGCCAGCAGTGAAGGGACAGGGGGCATCTACGAGCAGTACTTC.

As to this clone: A single base is all that separates this from a far larger clone, so a read error is likely. Other DNA sequences of this sample code for an identical CDR3. The chain joins TRBV6-4 to TRBJ2-2; D is unresolved. The CDR3 is made up of 14 amino acids. Germline values: CDR1 MRHNA, CDR2 SNTAGT. V gave up 6 bases and J gave up 3 bases, with 11 bases separating them. CDR3 in DNA: TGTGCCAGCAGCACATCAACTGACACCGGGGAGCTGTTTTTT. Encoded protein: CASSTSTDTGELFF.

This sequence joins TRBV11-2 and TRBJ2-7, with D perhaps TRBD2 (5 bases). Trimming removed 5 bases from V and 3 bases from J, with 17 bases in between. Germline V gene data show CDR1 as SGHAT and CDR2 as FQNNGV. The CDR3 is 15 amino acids. The CDR3 spells CASSPLFGGGYEQYF. CDR3 in DNA: TGTGCCAGCAGCCCCCTCTTCGGTGGAGGCTACGAGCAGTACTTC.

The chain uses TRBV4-3 and TRBJ1-5; D remains unclear. CDR1 is LGHNA, CDR2 YSLEER, per germline. Trimming cost V 1 base and J 4 bases, with 5 bases left between them. This CDR3 comprises 13 residues. The CDR3 sequence is CASSQALNQPQHF. DNA of the CDR3: TGCGCCAGCAGCCAAGCCTTAAATCAGCCCCAGCATTTT.

This sequence joins TRBV10-3 and TRBJ1-1, with TRBD1 matching 9 bases. V was pared by 3 bases and J by 5 bases, with 7 bases of the junction left unmatched. This CDR3 has 15 amino acids. CDR1 is ENHRY and CDR2 is SYGVKD in the germline V gene. The CDR3 region has the DNA TGTGCCATCAGTGAATGGGACAGGGCTTGGACTGAAGCTTTCTTT. Protein: CAISEWDRAWTEAFF.

The rearrangement joins TRBV5-1 to TRBJ2-2; TRBD1 matches at 12 bases. CDR1 SGHRS and CDR2 YFSETQ come from the germline V gene. The CDR3 loop spans 18 amino acids. J gave up 6 bases and V 4 bases, and 13 bases lay outside the gene matches. CDR3 sequence reads: CASSPAGTGGFLSGELFF. As DNA, the CDR3 is TGCGCCAGCAGCCCCGCCGGGACAGGGGGCTTTTTGTCCGGGGAGCTGTTTTTT.

The chain couples TRBV7-6 to TRBJ1-4; no firm D call. Germline loops: CDR1 SGHVS, CDR2 FNYEAQ. V dropped 1 base and J dropped 1 base, with 10 bases sitting between them. The CDR3 is 16 residues long. In DNA form, the CDR3 reads TGTGCCAGCAGCTTAGGTGTGAGGGAAACTAATGAAAAACTGTTTTTT. It encodes CASSLGVRETNEKLFF. The full variable domain, completed using reference TRBV7-6 and TRBJ1-4, is GAGVSQSPRYKVTKRGQDVALRCDPISGHVSLYWYRQALGQGPEFLTYFNYEAQQDKSGLPNDRFSAERPEGSISTLTIQRTEQRDSAMYRCASSLGVRETNEKLFFGSGTQLSVL.

The V and J genes are TRBV28 and TRBJ1-1; maybe TRBD1 (6 bases). The CDR3 contains 16 residues. Deletions cut 5 bases from V and 5 bases from J, with 21 bases between. The germline gives CDR1 MDHEN, CDR2 SYDVKM. The CDR3 nucleotides read TGTGCCAGCAGTCAACAGGGTCTGGTGACCAGGACTGAAGCTTTCTTT. The encoded protein is CASSQQGLVTRTEAFF. The full variable domain, its missing parts supplied by reference TRBV28 and TRBJ1-1, is DVKVTQSSRYLVKRTGEKVFLECVQDMDHENMFWYRQDPGLGLRLIYFSYDVKMKEKGDIPEGYSVSREKKERFSLILESASTNQTSMYLCASSQQGLVTRTEAFFGQGTRLTVV.

Here the CDR3 reads CASGTQGNTEAFF. The CDR3 bases are TGTGCCAGCGGCACCCAAGGGAACACTGAAGCTTTCTTT. The gene calls are TRBV11-2 and TRBJ1-1; D is unresolved. The V end was cut by 8 bases, the J end by 1 base, with 11 bases between. There are 13 residues in the CDR3. Germline loops: CDR1 SGHAT, CDR2 FQNNGV.

This chain uses TRBV5-1 with TRBJ2-6; TRBD2 matches 8 bases. The J segment lost 4 bases and the V segment lost 4 bases, leaving 7 bases of the junction unmatched. CDR1 is SGHRS, CDR2 YFSETQ, per germline. The CDR3 is made up of 16 amino acids. The CDR3 is CASSRSGGVGANVLTF. The CDR3 DNA follows: TGCGCCAGCAGCCGTTCGGGAGGGGTCGGGGCCAACGTCCTGACTTTC. The entire variable domain, with the rest obtained from reference TRBV5-1 and TRBJ2-6, is as follows: KAGVTQTPRYLIKTRGQQVTLSCSPISGHRSVSWYQQTPGQGLQFLFEYFSETQRNKGNFPGRFSGRQFSNSRSEMNVSTLELGDSALYLCASSRSGGVGANVLTFGAGSRLTVL.

Concerning this clone: A much larger clone differs by one base, so this may be a read error. This chain joins TRBV5-5 and TRBJ1-1; 7 bases fit TRBD1. Germline V gene sequence: CDR1 SGHKS, CDR2 YYEKEE (reference sequence). This CDR3 is 13 amino acids long. The trim removed 0 bases at V and 5 bases at J, leaving 1 base unmatched. As DNA, the CDR3 is TGTGCCAGCAGCTTGGACAGGGGTACTGAAGCTTTCTTT. As protein: CASSLDRGTEAFF. Full variable domain (missing parts from reference TRBV5-5 and TRBJ1-1): DAGVTQSPTHLIKTRGQQVTLRCSPISGHKSVSWYQQVLGQGPQFIFQYYEKEERGRGNFPDRFSARQFPNYSSELNVNALLLGDSALYLCASSLDRGTEAFFGQGTRLTVV.

This clone was seen only a few times. The chain couples TRBV10-3 to TRBJ1-4; D not certain. The CDR3 extends over 15 amino acids. Germline V gene data show CDR1 as ENHRY and CDR2 as SYGVKD. V gave up 0 bases and J gave up 1 base, with 6 bases separating them. The CDR3 DNA sequence: TGTGCCATCAGTGAGTCTGGGGTAACTAATGAAAAACTGTTTTTT. Its translation: CAISESGVTNEKLFF.